The present entry profiles one TCR beta chain with its context. Its antigen remains unidentified. No base-level quality is on record; no much larger clone is a single base apart. Libraries were built with the immunoSEQ multiplex PCR assay. For the multiplex PCR, a mixture combining 60 forward primers for TCR Vbeta segments and 13 reverse primers for TCR Jbeta segments was used. The CDR3 region of rearranged TCR beta genes was amplified from genomic DNA with a multiplex PCR assay. Amplified TCR beta libraries were sequenced as 87-base-pair reads on the Illumina HiSeq System. The original methods were these. Across the 670 or so repertoires, a later analysis counted roughly 77 million unique TCR beta chains, 9 million to 14 million of which were shared by at least two donors. Raw reads were error-corrected and collapsed into unique sequences by a nearest-neighbor algorithm in which closely related sequences were merged to remove PCR and sequencing errors. To assign V, D and J gene segments, CDR3 sequences were aligned to IMGT reference sequences. Each retained sequence needed at least a six-nucleotide match to both a V gene segment and a J gene segment. A rearrangement counted as productive if the CDR3 had no stop codons and remained in frame with V and J, and every other rearrangement counted as non-productive. CDR3 was defined by IMGT convention, running from the second conserved V-encoded cysteine to the conserved J-encoded phenylalanine. The earlier analysis of 587 of the donors excluded sequences that lacked an unambiguous match to a single V gene segment. In an earlier analysis of about 590 of the donors, a V segment was called functional when productive rearrangements were above 56.7%, and segregating when the standard deviation between donors exceeded 5%. A statistical classification framework was developed to diagnose cytomegalovirus status using the catalog of TCR beta chain sequences. In a later analysis, TCR nucleotide sequences were compared against IMGT/GENE-DB human TR gene sequences so that V and J genes could be assigned. A later analysis assigned CDR3 sequences and most-parsimonious VDJ recombination scenarios with the TCRdist pipeline. In a later analysis, each TCR beta chain was defined by its CDR3 amino acid sequence together with its V-gene family, and reads without a unique V-gene family were excluded. To address suspected cross-contamination and a sequencing artifact, a later analysis removed around 590 highly shared, low-generation-probability nucleotide sequences. For each public chain, a later analysis derived a clonal expansion index from normalized ranks of inferred template counts within each repertoire. In a later analysis, generation probabilities were computed using a VDJ recombination model fitted to out-of-frame rearrangements, and the results were checked against IGoR. In a later analysis, hypergeometric tests were used to score TCR-TCR, TCR-HLA and TCR-CMV co-occurrence, with a repertoire-size bias correction applied to TCR pairs. In a later analysis, false discovery rates were estimated by permuting HLA or CMV assignments 20 times. In a later analysis, co-occurring TCRs were grouped using DBSCAN, and TCRdist sequence similarity was added for clustering within HLA-allele-positive subsets. Co-occurrence clustering excluded repertoires with fewer than 30,000 or more than 120,000 public chains, plus five with anomalous nucleotide sharing. This is the immuneACCESS table as TCRdb keeps it, with only in-frame sequences that have V and J called. A part of the clones is gone; compared with another copy, unresolved V genes explain less than half, and the rest is unexplained. That table is the source of V, J and clone size, and D and trimming were worked out from the DNA. Within this sample are about 130,000 clones, with approximately 79% of them counted one time only. 4.3% of the sample comes from the top ten.

This sample was taken from a study of cytomegalovirus exposure and HLA in healthy donors (dated by TCRdb to 2016 to 2017). Background for the entire study: In an earlier analysis of 550 to 750 of the donors, 250 to 300 Gb of sequence data and about 110 million unique TCR beta sequences from about 179 million T cells were reported. Using immunosequencing, the study profiled T cell repertoires from 666 subjects and related those repertoires to cytomegalovirus serostatus. Every repertoire in the discovery cohort had been generated on one and the same sequencing platform. Donor age, sex, ethnicity and CMV serostatus were compiled alongside the repertoire data. The number of donors typed differed by locus, with roughly 629-640 for A, B, C, DRB1 and DQB1, around 520 for DQA1, over 600 for DPA1, and approximately 470 for DPB1. Genome-wide SNP genotypes for about 55% of the 666 donors were used in a later genetic analysis, which treated that subset as a discovery cohort. Among roughly 400 genotyped donors of the cohort, an average of around 220,000 unique TCR beta nucleotide sequences was sequenced per donor, of which about 19% were non-productive. Approximately 310 gigabases of sequencing data and approximately 85 million unique TCR sequences were included in an early release covering over 600 HLA-typed donors. Along with the roughly 670-subject first cohort, a separate validation cohort of about 110 different subjects was used. Rather than using new phenotypic data, the later analysis identified candidate immune exposures from TCR beta sequences and from how often those sequences occurred across donors. The study aimed to test whether cataloging public T cell receptors could reveal signatures of past pathogen exposure. Of the approximately 400 genotyped donors, around 81% fell in the genetic ancestry cluster associated with self-reported Caucasian donors. Because of strong linkage in the cohort, 4 to 6 DR-DQ haplotypes were treated as single units for association and clustering. Both class I and class II loci were covered by HLA typing, at four-digit resolution. To predict cytomegalovirus infection status, the study combined high-throughput TCR immunosequencing, statistical association of individual TCRs with disease status, and machine learning. To decide whether each TCR beta V gene segment behaved as functional or pseudogenic, an earlier analysis of some 600 of the donors relied on high-throughput TCR beta sequencing. In a later analysis, previously published TCR beta repertoires from about 640 donors were re-analyzed and high-resolution HLA genotyping was added so that TCR occurrence patterns could be studied.

CDR1 and CDR2 are read off the germline V gene as SQVTM and ANQGSEA. Trimming takes 4 bases from V and 5 bases from J, and the germline ends sit 15 bases apart. From the cysteine up to the phenylalanine, the CDR3 has a length of 14 residues. The read is trimmed to its CDR3 DNA, 42 bases read in frame from base 1. The cohort consisted of 650 to 700 healthy bone marrow donors. All cohort members were sampled while nominally healthy, although unrecorded immune exposures were likely present. The donor was CMV seropositive and belonged to the group of around 300 seropositive cohort members. Every donor gave a peripheral blood sample, and the peripheral blood mononuclear cells from that sample were used for TCR beta sequencing. Genomic DNA was extracted from the blood cell samples with the Qiagen DNeasy Blood Extraction Kit. The paper as a whole reports these results and caveats: Because the 87-base-pair reads could not distinguish some IMGT-functional V segments, including TRBV6-2 and TRBV6-3, those segments were excluded. According to a later analysis, parvovirus B19, influenza, CMV and Epstein-Barr virus appeared linked to several top co-occurrence clusters. This cohort had only TCR beta chains sequenced, and the lack of alpha or paired-chain data limited which features could be detected. In a later analysis, most CMV-associated TCR beta chains were found to appear HLA-restricted, with HLA associations seemingly driven largely by CMV exposure. Because HLA typing was missing for some donors at each locus, association tests included only the typed subset. In a later analysis, TCR association rates were found to vary across HLA loci, with the most associated TCRs seen for DRB1 alleles and the fewest for HLA-C alleles. In vitro tests confirmed that a few of the cytomegalovirus-associated TCR beta chains recognize cytomegalovirus antigens. According to a later genetic analysis, donors in an Asian-associated ancestry cluster had fewer N-insertions in productive TCRs than the approximately 690-donor mean. The classifier was reported to diagnose cytomegalovirus status with high specificity and sensitivity in both the original and validation cohorts. The earlier analysis of some 560 of the donors excluded roughly 16 rarely observed V segments, including chromosome 9 orphons, because counts were too low. At a false discovery rate of 0.05, a later analysis linked 16,000 or so TCR beta sequences to specific HLA alleles. Sequencing depth was assumed to be roughly uniform across donors in the presence/absence analyses, though that assumption may not hold. A further reported finding was that TCR beta sequences accurately predicted the HLA-A and HLA-B alleles for most subjects in the first cohort. The study gave a list of 150 to 200 TCR beta chains associated with cytomegalovirus. Correlated functional status among segregating V segments might be attributable to linkage disequilibrium, but an unknown experimental factor could not be ruled out. The only immune exposure information available for the cohort was CMV serostatus. A cluster of highly shared sequence variants was judged likely to be a technical artifact of the sequencing pipeline. A later analysis found that HLA-associated TCR beta chains were more clonally expanded and had lower generation probabilities than equally common non-associated chains. Most TCR sequences were observed very rarely across donors, whereas some public TCRs were present in many individuals. A later genetic analysis associated a missense DCLRE1C variant with V-gene and J-gene trimming of TCR beta chains, and an independent cohort replicated the association. The authors suggested that the approach could potentially be extended to other disease states and immunological phenotypes. In an earlier analysis of fewer than 700 of the donors, most TCR beta V segments appeared in productive rearrangements about 90% or about 30% of the time, broadly matching IMGT annotations. Strong co-occurrence of HLA alleles, especially DR and DQ, made assigning TCR associations to individual alleles difficult.

The rearrangement joined TRBV29-1 to TRBJ1-3; a tentative D call is TRBD1 (6 bases match). The receptor was derived from a man in his late teens or twenties in good health and CMV-seropositive. The sequencing input was PBMCs. The DNA sequence follows: TGCAGCGTTGTGGGGGAACAGGGTCGAAACACCATATATTTT. Its translation reads: CSVVGEQGRNTIYF.